These T cell receptor beta chains were read from a single sample in a study of OX40 agonist ivuxolimab in advanced cancers. The repertoire was sequenced with immunoSEQ multiplex PCR; TCRdb's copy has only in-frame clones and lacks some. Of some 58,000 clones listed, approximately 80% were seen once; the top ten hold around 4%. Material: CD4+ or CD8+ T cells sorted from blood, obtained in a trial of the OX40 agonist ivuxolimab. These receptors were taken from an adult with an advanced solid tumor such as melanoma, head and neck, liver or kidney cancer. The conserved cysteine and the conserved F or W are not part of the CDR3 here.

TRBJ2-1 | TRBV4-1 | ASSQIPLRGSSYNEQF
TRBJ1-5 | TRBV10-3 | AISELREDGPQH
TRBJ2-3 | TRBV27 | ASRAMVVTDTQY
TRBJ1-1 | TRBV15 | ATSRDLRAEAF
TRBJ2-5 | TRBV5-6 | ASSLYPTGGYETQY
TRBJ2-1 | TRBV15 | ATSRDGTSGLYNEQF
TRBJ1-1 | TRBV9 | ASSVGVSTKDTEAF
. | TRBV28 | ASSLSGVVNEQY
TRBJ2-1 | TRBV2 | ASSPLAANSYNEQF
TRBJ2-1 | TRBV5-1 | ASSSLLDGNEQF